These 10 T cell receptor beta chains came from one sample sequenced in a study of neurological immune-mediated disorders. One entry per CDR3 protein results from TCRdb running MiXCR on the 5' RACE reads. The sample carries under 75,000 distinct CDR3 sequences, approximately 3.3% recorded once. Sequenced sample: PBMCs. Receptors were obtained from a woman between 45 and 65 years old with multiple sclerosis.

In this sample, this clonotype turned up many times. The chain recombines TRBV29-1 with TRBJ1-1; the D gene is possibly TRBD1 (6 bases). V was pared by 6 bases and J by 4 bases, with 15 bases between. The CDR3 sequence is 13 residues long. CDR1 SQVTM and CDR2 ANQGSEA come from the germline V gene. The DNA of the CDR3 is TGCAGCGTCACAGGGATCGGGGTCACTGAAGCTTTCTTT. Translated, it gives CSVTGIGVTEAFF.

This clonotype occurred many times. This chain connects TRBV5-1 to TRBJ2-1; D is unclear. V shed 4 bases and J shed 6 bases, with 17 bases lying between them. Germline V lookup: CDR1 SGHRS, CDR2 YFSETQ. The CDR3 contains 15 residues. The CDR3: CASSASGKTPNEQFF. The DNA for the CDR3 is TGCGCCAGCAGCGCCTCGGGTAAAACCCCCAATGAGCAGTTCTTC.

This clonotype appeared many times. The V and J genes are TRBV7-2 and TRBJ1-1; the D is unclear. Trimming cost V 3 bases and J 10 bases, with 24 bases left between them. The CDR3 consists of 16 residues. Germline CDR1 is SGHTA and CDR2 is FQGNSA. CDR3 sequence: CASSFTRGAAGGGAFF. In DNA, the CDR3 is TGTGCCAGCAGCTTCACTCGCGGAGCCGCCGGTGGAGGAGCTTTCTTT.

This clonotype has only a few counts. The rearrangement joins TRBV11-2 to TRBJ2-3, with 9 bases fitting TRBD2. V was clipped by 1 base and J by 6 bases; unmatched bases: 8. This CDR3 is built from 16 residues. Germline-derived CDR1 and CDR2 are SGHAT and FQNNGV. CDR3 amino acids: CASSLGGSGRWDTQYF. DNA for the CDR3: TGTGCCAGCAGCTTAGGGGGTAGCGGGAGATGGGATACGCAGTATTTT. The full variable domain, completed using reference TRBV11-2 and TRBJ2-3, is EAGVAQSPRYKIIEKRQSVAFWCNPISGHATLYWYQQILGQGPKLLIQFQNNGVVDDSQLPKDRFSAERLKGVDSTLKIQPAKLEDSAVYLCASSLGGSGRWDTQYFGPGTRLTVL.

At least ten counts were recorded for this clonotype. The chain links TRBV20-1 to TRBJ2-2; 10 bases fit TRBD2. Germline-derived CDR1 and CDR2 are DFQATT and SNEGSKA (reference sequence). The CDR3 is made up of 17 amino acids. Trimming took 3 bases from V and 0 from J; bases not matched to a gene: 7. CDR3 residues: CSASASSGGPNTGELFF. CDR3 in DNA: TGCAGTGCTAGCGCCTCTAGCGGGGGCCCGAACACCGGGGAGCTGTTTTTT.

This clonotype showed up many times. The J gene is TRBJ1-6, the V gene TRBV12-3 or TRBV12-4; 7 positions agree with TRBD1. Unmatched junction bases numbered 4, after V lost 1 base and J lost 10 bases. The CDR3 extends over 14 amino acids. CDR3 coding DNA: TGTGCCAGCAGTTTAGATAGGGGGCCCTCACCCCTCCACTTT. It translates to CASSLDRGPSPLHF.

This clonotype occurred many times. A read error may be the cause here, since a much bigger clone is one base away. The chain recombines TRBV28 with TRBJ2-4; the D gene is possibly TRBD2 (5 bases). The CDR3 has 12 amino acids. V was clipped by 3 bases and J by 10 bases, with 10 bases between them. Germline-derived CDR1 and CDR2 are MDHEN and SYDVKM. CDR3 protein: CASSFSEEIQYF. The DNA of the CDR3 is TGTGCCAGCAGTTTCTCGGAGGAAATTCAGTACTTC.

This clonotype was recorded at least ten times. The rearrangement joins TRBV4-3 to TRBJ2-5; 8 bases align to TRBD2. The CDR3 consists of 16 residues. CDR1 and CDR2 from the germline V gene are LGHNA and YSLEER. After removal of 0 bases from V and 4 bases from J, the junction contained 7 bases not matched to a gene. CDR3 DNA: TGCGCCAGCAGCCAAGATATGGCGGGGGGAGTAGAGACCCAGTACTTC. Translated: CASSQDMAGGVETQYF.

A note on this clonotype: One end of the junction is discordant with germline, which a read error may explain. The chain uses TRBV29-1 and TRBJ1-6; possible D gene TRBD1, 6 bases. The CDR3 length is 13 residues. Per the germline V gene, CDR1 is SQVTM and CDR2 is ANQGSEA. The CDR3 loop reads CSVQTGRNSTLNF. In DNA form, the CDR3 reads TGCAGCGTCCAAACAGGGAGGAATTCAACCCTCAACTTT.

This clonotype was seen repeatedly, ten times or more. This chain uses TRBV7-6 with TRBJ2-7; D is perhaps TRBD2 (5 bases). Germline assignment: CDR1 SGHVS and CDR2 FNYEAQ. Trimming cost V 0 bases and J 2 bases, with 5 bases left between them. The CDR3 covers 13 residues. CDR3 nucleotides: TGTGCCAGCAGCTTAGCGAGGGCCTACGAGCAGTACTTC. Protein: CASSLARAYEQYF. Supplemented by reference TRBV7-6 and TRBJ2-7, the full variable domain reads GAGVSQSPRYKVTKRGQDVALRCDPISGHVSLYWYRQALGQGPEFLTYFNYEAQQDKSGLPNDRFSAERPEGSISTLTIQRTEQRDSAMYRCASSLARAYEQYFGPGTRLTVT.